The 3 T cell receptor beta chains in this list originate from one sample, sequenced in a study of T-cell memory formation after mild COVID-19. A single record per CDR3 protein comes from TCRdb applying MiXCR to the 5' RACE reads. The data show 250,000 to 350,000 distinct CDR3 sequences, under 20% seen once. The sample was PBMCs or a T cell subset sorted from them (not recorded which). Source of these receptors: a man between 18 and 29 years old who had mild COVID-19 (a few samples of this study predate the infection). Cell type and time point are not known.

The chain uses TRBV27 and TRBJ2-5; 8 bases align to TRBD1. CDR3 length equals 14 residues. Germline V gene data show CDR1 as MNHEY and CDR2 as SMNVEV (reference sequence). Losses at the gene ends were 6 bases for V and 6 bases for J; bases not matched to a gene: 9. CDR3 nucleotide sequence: TGTGCCAGCAGCCAACGGACAGGGACAAAGACCCAGTACTTC. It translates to CASSQRTGTKTQYF.

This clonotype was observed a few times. The CDR3 nucleotides are TGCAGTGCTAGATCTCCAGTGGAAGATACGCAGTATTTT. This encodes CSARSPVEDTQYF. The chain couples TRBV20-1 to TRBJ2-3, with D uncertain. This CDR3 contains 13 residues. Trimming cost V 2 bases and J 5 bases, with 11 bases left between them. Germline V gene sequence: CDR1 DFQATT, CDR2 SNEGSKA (reference sequence).

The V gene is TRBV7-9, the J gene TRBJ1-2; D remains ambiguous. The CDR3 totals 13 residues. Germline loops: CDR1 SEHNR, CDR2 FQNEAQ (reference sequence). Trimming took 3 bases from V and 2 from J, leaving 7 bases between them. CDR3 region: CASSFEENYGYTF. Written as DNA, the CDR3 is TGTGCCAGCAGCTTCGAAGAGAACTATGGCTACACCTTC.